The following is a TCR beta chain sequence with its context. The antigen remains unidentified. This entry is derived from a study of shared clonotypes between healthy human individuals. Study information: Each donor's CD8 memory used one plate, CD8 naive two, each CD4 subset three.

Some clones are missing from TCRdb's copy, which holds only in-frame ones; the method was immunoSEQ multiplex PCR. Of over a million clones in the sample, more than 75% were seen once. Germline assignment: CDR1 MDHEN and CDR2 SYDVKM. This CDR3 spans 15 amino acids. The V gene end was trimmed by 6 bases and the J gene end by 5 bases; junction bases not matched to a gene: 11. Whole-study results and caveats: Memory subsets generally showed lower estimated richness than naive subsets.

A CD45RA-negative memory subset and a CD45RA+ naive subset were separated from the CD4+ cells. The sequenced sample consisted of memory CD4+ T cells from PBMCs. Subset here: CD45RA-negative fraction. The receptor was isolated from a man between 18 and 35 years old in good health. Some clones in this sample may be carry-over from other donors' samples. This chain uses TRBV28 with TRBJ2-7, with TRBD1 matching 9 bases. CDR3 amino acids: CASRGRGTGSHEQYF. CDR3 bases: TGTGCCAGCAGAGGTAGGGGGACAGGGTCTCACGAGCAGTACTTC.